Given below is one TCR beta chain in context. At one end the junction does not follow the germline gene, possibly because of a read error. The length of the CDR3 is 11 residues. The germline CDR1 and CDR2 sequences are SGHVS and FQNEAQ. The data belong to a study of tumor-infiltrating lymphocytes in primary liver carcinoma. Priming with a constant-region primer yielded TCR beta cDNA from 450 to 550 ng total RNA. ARM-PCR was slightly modified, and three nested multiplex PCR rounds with it gave rise to the TCR beta libraries. Each of the first two PCR rounds ran roughly 9 cycles with TRBV1-TRBV30 forward and C-beta reverse primers. In TCRdb, the multiplex PCR reads were re-called with MiXCR into one record per CDR3 protein. The table includes under 130,000 distinct CDR3 sequences, 80% to 85% detected once. Starting material for RNA and DNA co-extraction consisted of about 20-30 mg of unsorted bulk tissue.

This chain joins TRBV7-8 and TRBJ2-7, with no clear D. The sample consisted of liver tumor tissue from sampling region 3. Subset reported: tumor region T3, left-lateral pole. The TCR originated in a man between 35 and 55 years old with primary liver carcinoma and hepatitis B virus infection. The CDR3 here is CASSLSCEQYF. The CDR3 DNA follows: TGTGCTAGCAGCTTATCCTGCGAGCAGTATTTC.